This T cell receptor (beta chain) stems from a study of blood T cells in healthy people across ages. Germline CDR1 and CDR2: MGHRA and YSYEKL. The CDR3 runs to 16 residues. V was cut by 2 bases and J by 5 bases, with 18 bases left in between. This clonotype has a handful of counts. Together with a sample-barcoded 5' primer, a J-beta primer mix was included in a second PCR lasting about 7 to 12 cycles. TCRdb processed the 5' RACE reads anew with MiXCR; each CDR3 protein has one entry. The profile covers under 2 million distinct CDR3 sequences, with around 36% appearing a single time and approximately 10% taken by the ten largest.

The sequence derives from a woman in her 30s in good health. V is TRBV4-1 and J is TRBJ2-5, with D possibly TRBD2 on 6 matching bases. Input material: blood. The CDR3 region has the DNA TGCGCCAGCAGCCAACCACCGACGGCGGACTACGAGACCCAGTACTTC. The encoded protein is CASSQPPTADYETQYF.